Presented here are 21 T cell receptor beta chains from one specimen sequenced in a study of T cells in tuberculosis. Assay used: immunoSEQ multiplex PCR; TCRdb lists only in-frame clones, some missing. Found here are 30,000 to 35,000 clones, roughly 97% of them singletons; the top ten hold approximately 6.3%. Material for sequencing was PBMCs. The receptors shown here come from a donor aged 5-35 years with latent tuberculosis or without tuberculosis infection.

The chain recombines TRBV9 with TRBJ1-2; D not resolved. V was shortened by 1 base and J by 4 bases, with 11 bases between the two germline ends. The CDR3 contains 14 residues. Germline values: CDR1 SGDLS, CDR2 YYNGEE. The CDR3 reads CASSVSAFGYGYTF. CDR3 coding DNA: TGTGCCAGCAGCGTAAGTGCTTTCGGCTATGGCTACACCTTC.

The sample holds a few counts of this clone. The chain has TRBV5-1 and TRBJ2-2; 11 positions match TRBD1. Trimming removed 1 base from V and 7 bases from J; junction bases left unmatched: 6. Germline V lookup: CDR1 SGHRS, CDR2 YFSETQ. The CDR3 is made up of 16 amino acids. The CDR3 sequence is CASSLKGQGESGELFF. The CDR3 DNA reads TGCGCCAGCAGCTTGAAGGGACAGGGGGAGAGCGGGGAGCTGTTTTTT.

V gene TRBV6-6 combines with J gene TRBJ2-7, with 11 positions matching TRBD2. Germline lookup yields CDR1 MNHNY and CDR2 SVGAGI (reference sequence). J gave up 3 bases and V 6 bases, and 4 bases lay outside the gene matches. This CDR3 is 14 amino acids long. DNA for the CDR3: TGTGCCAGCAGCATTACTAGCGGGAGCTACGAGCAGTACTTC. Its translation is CASSITSGSYEQYF.

This chain uses TRBV7-9 with TRBJ2-1; the match to TRBD2 covers 8 bases. CDR1 SEHNR and CDR2 FQNEAQ come from the germline V gene (reference sequence). Losses at the gene ends were 3 bases for V and 6 bases for J; bases not matched to a gene: 7. This CDR3 comprises 15 residues. CDR3 in DNA: TGTGCCAGCAGCTTGGCGGGAGGAAAGGGCAATGAGCAGTTCTTC. Encoded protein: CASSLAGGKGNEQFF.

The genes are TRBV2 and TRBJ2-1; TRBD2 agrees at 9 bases. Germline V gene data show CDR1 as SNHLY and CDR2 as FYNNEI. CDR3 size: 14 residues. The CDR3 DNA follows: TGTGTCCTCCCGGGGCGGGGGGGCGGAAATGAGCAGTTCTTC. The encoded protein is CVLPGRGGGNEQFF.

The genes are TRBV19 and TRBJ2-1; possible D gene TRBD2, 5 bases. Trimming pared 6 bases from V and 9 bases from J, leaving 18 bases between. Germline V gene sequence: CDR1 LNHDA, CDR2 SQIVND (reference sequence). This CDR3 is built from 14 residues. In DNA form, the CDR3 reads TGTGCCAGTAGCGGGGTGCGGTCGCTTGGTGAGCAGTTCTTC. Its protein product is CASSGVRSLGEQFF.

V is TRBV6-6 and J is TRBJ2-3, with D perhaps TRBD1 (5 bases). Trimming pared 4 bases from V and 0 bases from J, leaving 8 bases between. This CDR3 has 14 residues. Germline CDR1 is MNHNY and CDR2 is SVGAGI (reference sequence). CDR3 bases: TGTGCCAGCAGTTGGACAAGTAGCACAGATACGCAGTATTTT. Residues: CASSWTSSTDTQYF.

J is TRBJ1-2 and V is TRBV10-3, with D unresolved. This CDR3 region has 12 residues. Trimming cost V 1 base and J 6 bases, with 6 bases left between them. The germline gives CDR1 ENHRY, CDR2 SYGVKD. The DNA of the CDR3 is TGTGCCATCAGTGAGTTGGAGGATGGCTACACCTTC. This sequence encodes CAISELEDGYTF.

This clone was detected once. V is TRBV7-8 and J is TRBJ1-1; TRBD1 might be the D (6 bases). V gave up 4 bases and J gave up 1 base, with 13 bases separating them. This CDR3 is built from 15 residues. Germline CDR1 SGHVS, CDR2 FQNEAQ. DNA for the CDR3: TGTGCCAGCAGCTCAAGGGCAGGGGCGAACACTGAAGCTTTCTTT. Its translation: CASSSRAGANTEAFF.

The chain recombines TRBV7-8 with TRBJ2-5, with D unclear. In germline, CDR1 is SGHVS, CDR2 FQNEAQ. CDR3 size: 13 residues. V lost 1 base, J lost 5 bases, and 8 bases lay in between. The CDR3 loop reads CASSLGSRETQYF. The CDR3 DNA is TGTGCCAGCAGCTTAGGGTCCAGGGAGACCCAGTACTTC.

The chain combines TRBV5-1 with TRBJ2-5, with D possibly TRBD1 on 5 matching bases. V gave up 0 bases and J gave up 4 bases, with 7 bases separating them. The CDR3 totals 13 residues. Per germline, CDR1 SGHRS and CDR2 YFSETQ. This CDR3 is CASSLAQGETQYF. CDR3 sequence (DNA): TGCGCCAGCAGCTTGGCGCAGGGAGAGACCCAGTACTTC.

The chain recombines TRBV6-5 with TRBJ2-1; TRBD2 might be the D (5 bases). This CDR3 is built from 15 residues. Trimming left V 1 base short and J 5 bases short, with 12 bases between. The V gene's germline CDR1 is MNHEY and CDR2 SVGAGI. The DNA for the CDR3 is TGTGCCAGCAGTTACTTTCGGGGTAAACACAATGAGCAGTTCTTC. Its translation is CASSYFRGKHNEQFF.

A single count supports this clone. The V call is TRBV2, the J call TRBJ1-2; 7 bases are a match to TRBD1. CDR1 is SNHLY and CDR2 is FYNNEI in the germline V gene. The CDR3 runs to 13 residues. The trim removed 9 bases at V and 6 bases at J, leaving 10 bases unmatched. For the CDR3, the DNA is TGTGCCAGTGCGGGGGGCAGGGGGGATGGCTACACCTTC. Translation: CASAGGRGDGYTF. Together with reference TRBV2 and TRBJ1-2, the CDR3 gives the full variable domain: EPEVTQTPSHQVTQMGQEVILRCVPISNHLYFYWYRQILGQKVEFLVSFYNNEISEKSEIFDDQFSVERPDGSNFTLKIRSTKLEDSAMYFCASAGGRGDGYTFGSGTRLTVV.

This chain uses TRBV14 with TRBJ2-1, with D maybe TRBD2 (6 bases). This CDR3 contains 16 residues. CDR1 SGHDN and CDR2 FVKESK come from the germline V gene. V was pared by 0 bases and J by 6 bases, with 15 bases between. The CDR3 region has the DNA TGTGCCAGCAGCCAAGATCCCCCACTAGCAATCAATGAGCAGTTCTTC. Translating gives CASSQDPPLAINEQFF.

The chain employs TRBV25-1 and TRBJ2-1, with D tentatively TRBD1 (6 bases). Germline V gene lookup returns CDR1 MGHDK and CDR2 SYGVNS. V lost 8 bases and J 9 bases, leaving 8 bases between the germline ends. The CDR3 sequence is 10 residues long. The CDR3 sequence: CASEGVEQFF. Here the CDR3 DNA reads TGTGCCAGCGAGGGGGTTGAGCAGTTCTTC.

This chain uses TRBV20-1 with TRBJ1-5; D is unclear. This CDR3 spans 11 amino acids. The germline V gene encodes CDR1 DFQATT and CDR2 SNEGSKA (reference sequence). Trimming took off 6 bases at V and 9 bases at J, with 12 bases between the two ends. The CDR3 DNA is TGCAGTGCCCGAGGGAAGTGGCCCCAGCATTTT. Encoded protein: CSARGKWPQHF.

The genes are TRBV27 and TRBJ2-3, with a weak D call TRBD2 (6 bases). Germline values: CDR1 MNHEY, CDR2 SMNVEV (reference sequence). V lost 4 bases and J lost 0, with 8 bases in between. The length of the CDR3 is 14 residues. The chain's CDR3 is CASSYGSSTDTQYF. Here the CDR3 DNA reads TGTGCCAGCAGTTACGGGAGTAGCACAGATACGCAGTATTTT.

This chain joins TRBV2 and TRBJ1-2; D is possibly TRBD1 (6 bases). V was pared by 11 bases and J by 4 bases, with 11 bases between. Per the germline V gene, CDR1 is SNHLY and CDR2 is FYNNEI. The CDR3 extends over 11 amino acids. The DNA for the CDR3 is TGTGCCCGCGGGGGGGCCTATGGCTACACCTTC. Its protein product is CARGGAYGYTF.

V is TRBV19 and J is TRBJ2-7; TRBD2 aligns across 7 bases. Germline V lookup: CDR1 LNHDA, CDR2 SQIVND (reference sequence). The CDR3 consists of 14 residues. J lost 5 bases, V lost 4 bases, and 8 bases had no gene match. The CDR3 protein is CASSRKRGDNEQYF. CDR3 in DNA: TGTGCCAGTAGTAGAAAGCGGGGTGACAACGAGCAGTACTTC.

CDR3 protein: CASSPLAGTLRREQFF. CDR3 coding DNA: TGTGCCAGCAGCCCACTAGCGGGAACTCTTCGAAGGGAGCAGTTCTTC. The V and J genes are TRBV28 and TRBJ2-1; 10 bases are a match to TRBD2. The germline V gene has CDR1 MDHEN and CDR2 SYDVKM. The V gene end was trimmed by 6 bases and the J gene end by 10 bases; junction bases not matched to a gene: 15. The CDR3 loop spans 16 amino acids.

This chain joins TRBV9 and TRBJ2-1; D is ambiguous. This CDR3 is built from 15 residues. The germline gives CDR1 SGDLS, CDR2 YYNGEE. Deletions cut 0 bases from V and 2 bases from J, with 9 bases between. DNA of the CDR3: TGTGCCAGCAGCGTAGCTACTGATCCCTACAATGAGCAGTTCTTC. Translating it yields CASSVATDPYNEQFF. The variable domain in full, completed from reference TRBV9 and TRBJ2-1, reads DSGVTQTPKHLITATGQRVTLRCSPRSGDLSVYWYQQSLDQGLQFLIQYYNGEERAKGNILERFSAQQFPDLHSELNLSSLELGDSALYFCASSVATDPYNEQFFGPGTRLTVL.